This TCR beta chain derives from a study of T cell responses to AZD1222 COVID-19 vaccine. Only in-frame clones appear in the TCRdb table, and some are missing; sequencing was by immunoSEQ multiplex PCR. This sample has under 200,000 clones, with around 93% found just once. J was trimmed by 3 bases and V by 1 base; bases with no gene match: 3. This CDR3 is built from 15 residues. Germline CDR1 reads SGHTA; CDR2 reads FQGNSA. Material: peripheral blood, obtained on day 0 of AZD1222 vaccination. The chain links TRBV7-2 to TRBJ2-5, with 9 bases identical to TRBD1. This TCR was sampled from an adult in good health. CDR3 residues: CASSLDRGRKETQYF. CDR3 bases: TGTGCCAGCAGCTTAGACAGGGGGCGAAAAGAGACCCAGTACTTC.